These 27 T cell receptor beta chains share one sample of origin, sequenced in a study of shared clonotypes between healthy human individuals. Clones were read by immunoSEQ multiplex PCR, and TCRdb kept only the in-frame ones, dropping some. The table shows 1.6 million or so clones, with roughly 96% occurring only once. The specimen sequenced was naive CD4+ T cells sorted from blood. The sample's subset: CD45RA+ positively selected. The receptors shown here come from a man aged 30-40 years in good health.

V is TRBV19 and J is TRBJ2-3; D is unclear. Germline V gene lookup returns CDR1 LNHDA and CDR2 SQIVND (reference sequence). The V and J ends lost 5 bases and 5 bases respectively, with 20 bases between them. The CDR3 spans 16 residues. The CDR3: CASSAPSGAFQDTQYF. DNA for the CDR3: TGTGCCAGTAGTGCCCCTTCCGGAGCGTTTCAAGATACGCAGTATTTT.

The chain links TRBV7-6 to TRBJ2-7, with a weak D call TRBD2 (6 bases). CDR1 is SGHVS and CDR2 is FNYEAQ in the germline V gene. Trimming left V 3 bases short and J 2 bases short, with 11 bases between. This CDR3 contains 14 residues. The CDR3 loop reads CASSFSGPTYEQYF. For the CDR3, the DNA is TGTGCCAGCAGCTTCAGCGGGCCGACCTACGAGCAGTACTTC. Variable domain in full (rest from reference TRBV7-6 and TRBJ2-7): GAGVSQSPRYKVTKRGQDVALRCDPISGHVSLYWYRQALGQGPEFLTYFNYEAQQDKSGLPNDRFSAERPEGSISTLTIQRTEQRDSAMYRCASSFSGPTYEQYFGPGTRLTVT.

This chain joins TRBV2 and TRBJ2-1, with 10 bases lining up with TRBD2. With 2 bases clipped from V and 10 bases from J, the junction kept 2 bases outside the gene matches. The CDR3 runs 13 residues. Germline CDR1 is SNHLY and CDR2 is FYNNEI. In nucleotides, the CDR3 is TGTGCCAGCAGTGAACAACTAGCGGGGGAGCAGTTCTTC. This sequence encodes CASSEQLAGEQFF.

The genes are TRBV20-1 and TRBJ2-7; D perhaps matches TRBD2 (5 bases). Trimming cost V 5 bases and J 2 bases, with 7 bases left between them. In germline, CDR1 is DFQATT, CDR2 SNEGSKA (reference sequence). The CDR3 runs 11 residues. DNA of the CDR3: TGCAGTGCTGGGGAGACCTACGAGCAGTACTTC. Translation gives CSAGETYEQYF.

This sequence joins TRBV14 and TRBJ2-3; tentatively, D is TRBD1 (6 bases). CDR1 is SGHDN, CDR2 FVKESK, per germline. This CDR3 comprises 15 residues. The ends were cut back, 5 bases at V and 0 bases at J, with 12 bases in the middle. CDR3 sequence: CASSSRDISTDTQYF. CDR3 coding DNA: TGTGCCAGCAGCTCCCGGGACATTAGCACAGATACGCAGTATTTT. Full variable domain (remainder filled in from reference TRBV14 and TRBJ2-3): EAGVTQFPSHSVIEKGQTVTLRCDPISGHDNLYWYRRVMGKEIKFLLHFVKESKQDESGMPNNRFLAERTGGTYSTLKVQPAELEDSGVYFCASSSRDISTDTQYFGPGTRLTVL.

This chain connects TRBV27 to TRBJ2-1, with D possibly called TRBD1 or TRBD2 (5 bases each). Germline CDR1 and CDR2: MNHEY and SMNVEV (reference sequence). This CDR3 spans 20 amino acids. V shed 4 bases and J shed 6 bases, with 31 bases lying between them. The CDR3 DNA follows: TGTGCCAGCAGTTCCCTGAAAACACTTACCCAGGGTTTCGGGACCAATGAGCAGTTCTTC. Its translation: CASSSLKTLTQGFGTNEQFF.

The chain combines TRBV4-2 with TRBJ2-7; D is uncertain. V lost 0 bases and J lost 6, with 12 bases in between. The CDR3 runs to 14 residues. CDR1 and CDR2 (germline): LGHNA, YNFKEQ. The CDR3, as DNA: TGTGCCAGCAGCCAAGATAGGATCCTACGCGAGCAGTACTTC. Its protein is CASSQDRILREQYF.

The sample holds a few counts of this clone. V gene TRBV7-3 combines with J gene TRBJ2-5; TRBD1 matches 7 bases. Germline CDR1 SGHTA, CDR2 FQGTGA. CDR3 length: 16 residues. The V gene end was trimmed by 3 bases and the J gene end by 2 bases; junction bases not matched to a gene: 9. The CDR3 bases are TGTGCCAGCAGCTTGTACGGGACAGTCCTTCAAGAGACCCAGTACTTC. It encodes CASSLYGTVLQETQYF.

The chain links TRBV18 to TRBJ1-4, with D unresolved. V lost 1 base and J lost 0, with 12 bases in between. CDR1 is KGHSH, CDR2 LQKENI, per germline. The CDR3 consists of 17 residues. CDR3 nucleotides: TGTGCCAGCTCACCACGGAGGGCTGAGGCAACTAATGAAAAACTGTTTTTT. It codes for CASSPRRAEATNEKLFF.

This clone was detected once. The chain couples TRBV7-8 to TRBJ2-1; D not certain. The CDR3 runs to 16 residues. Germline CDR1 SGHVS, CDR2 FQNEAQ. V gave up 2 bases and J gave up 1 base, with 12 bases separating them. The CDR3 nucleotides read TGTGCCAGCAGCTTAATCTCGGGCAGGTCCTACAATGAGCAGTTCTTC. Its protein is CASSLISGRSYNEQFF. Using reference TRBV7-8 and TRBJ2-1 for the parts outside the CDR3, the full variable domain is GAGVSQSPRYKVAKRGQDVALRCDPISGHVSLFWYQQALGQGPEFLTYFQNEAQLDKSGLPSDRFFAERPEGSVSTLKIQRTQQEDSAVYLCASSLISGRSYNEQFFGPGTRLTVL.

J is TRBJ1-5 and V is TRBV6-5, with 7 bases that match TRBD1. The CDR3 covers 15 residues. Germline V gene sequence: CDR1 MNHEY, CDR2 SVGAGI. J gave up 0 bases and V 7 bases, and 6 bases lay outside the gene matches. The CDR3 reads CASKLTGISNQPQHF. The CDR3 region has the DNA TGTGCCAGCAAACTGACAGGGATTAGCAATCAGCCCCAGCATTTT.

This clone has just one count. V usage is TRBV5-1 and J usage is TRBJ2-1; 10 bases line up with TRBD2. The CDR3 has 17 residues. Germline V gene data show CDR1 as SGHRS and CDR2 as YFSETQ. V shed 0 bases and J 7 bases; nucleotides not matched to a gene: 10. CDR3 DNA: TGCGCCAGCAGCTTGGCACGGACTAGCGGCGAGGGGAATGAGCAGTTCTTC. Translating gives CASSLARTSGEGNEQFF.

The rearrangement uses TRBV11-2 and TRBJ2-7; D is tentatively TRBD1 or TRBD2 (6 bases each). The germline CDR1 and CDR2 sequences are SGHAT and FQNNGV. CDR3 length: 14 residues. V shed 4 bases and J shed 0 bases, with 10 bases lying between them. The CDR3 loop is CASSWGASSYEQYF. CDR3 sequence (DNA): TGTGCCAGCAGCTGGGGGGCTAGCTCCTACGAGCAGTACTTC. Supplemented by reference TRBV11-2 and TRBJ2-7, the full variable domain reads EAGVAQSPRYKIIEKRQSVAFWCNPISGHATLYWYQQILGQGPKLLIQFQNNGVVDDSQLPKDRFSAERLKGVDSTLKIQPAKLEDSAVYLCASSWGASSYEQYFGPGTRLTVT.

This chain joins TRBV4-3 and TRBJ2-1; 10 positions agree with TRBD1. The CDR3 is 16 residues long. V was pared by 1 base and J by 4 bases, with 4 bases of the junction left unmatched. Germline V gives CDR1 LGHNA, CDR2 YSLEER. The DNA for the CDR3 is TGCGCCAGCAGCCAAGTCCCGGGACAGGGGTACAATGAGCAGTTCTTC. This encodes CASSQVPGQGYNEQFF.

V and J are TRBV10-3 and TRBJ1-4; D call uncertain. The V gene's germline CDR1 is ENHRY and CDR2 SYGVKD. The ends were cut back, 3 bases at V and 1 base at J, with 15 bases in the middle. CDR3 length: 17 residues. The CDR3 sequence: CAISDDVGSGTNEKLFF. CDR3 bases: TGTGCCATCAGTGACGACGTAGGCAGCGGAACTAATGAAAAACTGTTTTTT.

This clone was observed a single time. This rearrangement joins TRBV28 to TRBJ2-7; 8 bases agree with TRBD2. V lost 1 base and J lost 6; bases outside the gene matches: 8. CDR3 size: 15 residues. Germline lookup yields CDR1 MDHEN and CDR2 SYDVKM. The CDR3 loop reads CASSLSRTSRSEQYF. CDR3 sequence (DNA): TGTGCCAGCAGTTTATCCCGGACTAGCCGAAGCGAGCAGTACTTC.

The V call is TRBV19, the J call TRBJ2-1; 8 bases align to TRBD1. Per germline, CDR1 LNHDA and CDR2 SQIVND (reference sequence). V shed 3 bases, J shed 5 bases, and the junction held 9 bases outside the gene matches. The length of the CDR3 is 16 residues. The CDR3 loop is CASSIRGPGGDNEQFF. The CDR3 DNA reads TGTGCCAGTAGTATCAGGGGGCCAGGAGGAGACAATGAGCAGTTCTTC.

The V gene is TRBV19, the J gene TRBJ1-1; no clear D. V dropped 7 bases and J dropped 1 base, with 13 bases sitting between them. Germline V gene lookup returns CDR1 LNHDA and CDR2 SQIVND (reference sequence). The CDR3 is 14 amino acids. CDR3 residues: CASTVTTSNTEAFF. The CDR3 bases are TGTGCCAGTACGGTAACTACGTCGAACACTGAAGCTTTCTTT. Full variable domain (outside the CDR3, taken from reference TRBV19 and TRBJ1-1): DGGITQSPKYLFRKEGQNVTLSCEQNLNHDAMYWYRQDPGQGLRLIYYSQIVNDFQKGDIAEGYSVSREKKESFPLTVTSAQKNPTAFYLCASTVTTSNTEAFFGQGTRLTVV.

J is TRBJ1-5 and V is TRBV5-1; D might be TRBD1 (5 bases). V was shortened by 0 bases and J by 5 bases, with 12 bases between the two germline ends. This CDR3 has 15 amino acids. The germline V gene has CDR1 SGHRS and CDR2 YFSETQ. CDR3 amino acids: CASSLGVRDDQPQHF. In DNA, the CDR3 is TGCGCCAGCAGCTTGGGGGTCAGGGATGATCAGCCCCAGCATTTT.

The J gene is TRBJ2-7, the V gene TRBV6-1; a weak D match, TRBD1 (6 bases). Germline loops: CDR1 MNHNS, CDR2 SASEGT. The length of the CDR3 is 13 residues. The ends were cut back, 6 bases at V and 6 bases at J, with 15 bases in the middle. CDR3 DNA: TGTGCCAGCAGAGAACAGGGTCCGGGCGAGCAGTACTTC. Encoded protein: CASREQGPGEQYF.

The chain uses TRBV25-1 and TRBJ2-5, with 9 bases aligning to TRBD2. The J segment lost 3 bases and the V segment lost 1 base, leaving 6 bases of the junction unmatched. CDR3 length: 16 amino acids. Looked up from germline, CDR1 is MGHDK and CDR2 is SYGVNS. This CDR3 is CASSELATSGKETQYF. The CDR3 DNA is TGTGCCAGCAGTGAATTAGCGACTAGCGGCAAAGAGACCCAGTACTTC.

The genes are TRBV28 and TRBJ2-2, with D possibly TRBD1 on 6 matching bases. Between the trimmed V and J ends, which lost 2 bases and 7 bases, there was a span of 8 bases. Germline V gene sequence: CDR1 MDHEN, CDR2 SYDVKM. The CDR3 is made up of 13 amino acids. The DNA for the CDR3 is TGTGCCAGCAGTTTACAGGGGATCGGGGAGCTGTTTTTT. Amino acid sequence: CASSLQGIGELFF.

This sequence joins TRBV5-4 and TRBJ2-7; TRBD1 matches at 8 bases. This CDR3 contains 15 residues. With V trimmed by 3 bases and J by 0 bases, 5 bases remained unmatched. From germline, CDR1 is SGHNT and CDR2 YYREEE (reference sequence). CDR3 sequence: CASSSGQDLSYEQYF. In DNA form, the CDR3 reads TGTGCCAGCAGCTCGGGACAGGACCTCTCCTACGAGCAGTACTTC.

The chain joins TRBV14 to TRBJ2-3; the match to TRBD2 covers 10 bases. The length of the CDR3 is 18 residues. The junction had 8 bases not matched to a gene; V was cut back by 1 base and J by 1 base. CDR1 and CDR2 (germline): SGHDN, FVKESK. CDR3 sequence (DNA): TGTGCCAGCAGCCAAGCCCTAGCGGGAGCTTCAGGCACAGATACGCAGTATTTT. As protein: CASSQALAGASGTDTQYF.

This clone was seen just once. This chain joins TRBV7-9 and TRBJ2-2, with 14 bases matching TRBD2. The J segment lost 5 bases and the V segment lost 4 bases, leaving 6 bases of the junction unmatched. Germline V gene data show CDR1 as SEHNR and CDR2 as FQNEAQ (reference sequence). The CDR3 has 17 residues. CDR3 coding DNA: TGTGCCAGCAGCTGGGGACTAGCGGGAGAGTGGACCGGGGAGCTGTTTTTT. Amino acids: CASSWGLAGEWTGELFF.

The genes are TRBV7-8 and TRBJ2-7; 7 bases fit TRBD1. The CDR3 runs to 16 residues. Germline V gene data show CDR1 as SGHVS and CDR2 as FQNEAQ. With V trimmed by 5 bases and J by 1 base, 11 bases remained unmatched. DNA of the CDR3: TGTGCCAGCAGCCCGAGGCGACAGGGAGCGTCCTACGAGCAGTACTTC. It specifies CASSPRRQGASYEQYF.

This clone was recorded once. The chain employs TRBV11-3 and TRBJ2-7; D possibly uses TRBD1 or TRBD2 (5 bases each). V shed 5 bases and J shed 2 bases, with 13 bases lying between them. The CDR3 has 14 amino acids. Germline values: CDR1 SGHNT, CDR2 YENEEA. The CDR3 bases are TGTGCCAGCAGCCCTCGAGGGGTTCCCTACGAGCAGTACTTC. It is translated as CASSPRGVPYEQYF.